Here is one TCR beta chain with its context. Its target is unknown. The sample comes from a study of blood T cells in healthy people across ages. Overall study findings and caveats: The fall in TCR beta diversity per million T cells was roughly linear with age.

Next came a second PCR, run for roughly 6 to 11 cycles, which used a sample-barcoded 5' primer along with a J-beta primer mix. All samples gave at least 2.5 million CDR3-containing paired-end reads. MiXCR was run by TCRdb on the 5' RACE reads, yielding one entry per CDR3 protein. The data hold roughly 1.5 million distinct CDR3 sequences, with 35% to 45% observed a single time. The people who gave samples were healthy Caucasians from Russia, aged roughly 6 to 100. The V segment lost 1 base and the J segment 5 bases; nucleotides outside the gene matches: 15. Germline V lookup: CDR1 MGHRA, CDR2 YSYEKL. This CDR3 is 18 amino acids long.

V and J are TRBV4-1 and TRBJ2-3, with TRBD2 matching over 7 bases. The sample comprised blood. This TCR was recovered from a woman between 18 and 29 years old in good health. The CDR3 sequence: CASSQAPGGIVGQDTQYF. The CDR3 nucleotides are TGCGCCAGCAGCCAAGCTCCGGGGGGTATCGTGGGCCAAGATACGCAGTATTTT.